This entry lists 20 T cell receptor beta chains sequenced from one sample in a study of T cell responses to AZD1222 COVID-19 vaccine. Produced via immunoSEQ multiplex PCR; TCRdb's table is partial and in-frame only. Of around 94,000 clones in the sample, more than 70% were seen once. This sample comprised peripheral blood, obtained on day 0 of AZD1222 vaccination. The receptors stem from an adult in good health.

This clone was counted a single time. This chain links TRBV4-1 with TRBJ1-1; D is unclear. Germline V gene sequence: CDR1 MGHRA, CDR2 YSYEKL. V was shortened by 0 bases and J by 7 bases, with 9 bases between the two germline ends. This CDR3 contains 13 residues. The CDR3 sequence: CASSQEIRYEAFF. DNA of the CDR3: TGCGCCAGCAGCCAAGAGATACGTTATGAAGCTTTCTTT.

This clone appeared a single time. The chain employs TRBV24-1 and TRBJ2-2; 11 bases are shared with TRBD2. V lost 4 bases to trimming and J lost 3 bases; unmatched junction nucleotides: 6. CDR3 length: 17 residues. Germline V gene sequence: CDR1 KGHDR, CDR2 SFDVKD. CDR3 sequence (DNA): TGTGCCACCAGTGACCCACTAGCGGGAGTATACACCGGGGAGCTGTTTTTT. Its translation is CATSDPLAGVYTGELFF.

This clone was seen more than once but under ten times. The chain is built from TRBV10-3 and TRBJ2-7; D call uncertain. This CDR3 is 14 amino acids long. Looked up from germline, CDR1 is ENHRY and CDR2 is SYGVKD. V was pared by 3 bases and J by 4 bases, with 13 bases between. CDR3 nucleotide sequence: TGTGCCATCAGTGAAGAAGGGTCGAATTACGAGCAGTACTTC. It is translated as CAISEEGSNYEQYF.

The chain recombines TRBV5-5 with TRBJ1-5; TRBD1 is a possible D gene (5 bases). CDR1 and CDR2 from the germline V gene are SGHKS and YYEKEE (reference sequence). Trimming left V 1 base short and J 4 bases short, with 12 bases between. The CDR3 runs to 15 residues. The CDR3 nucleotides are TGTGCCAGCAGCTTGCTATGGGCAGGGAATCAGCCCCAGCATTTT. It is translated as CASSLLWAGNQPQHF.

The V call is TRBV5-4, the J call TRBJ2-5; tentatively, D is TRBD1 (5 bases). The germline V gene encodes CDR1 SGHNT and CDR2 YYREEE (reference sequence). This CDR3 region has 14 residues. V lost 4 bases and J 0 bases, leaving 10 bases between the germline ends. This chain's CDR3 is CASSNRQHQETQYF. CDR3 sequence (DNA): TGTGCCAGCAGCAATCGACAGCACCAAGAGACCCAGTACTTC.

This chain connects TRBV7-6 to TRBJ2-3; TRBD2 matches 12 bases. CDR1 is SGHVS and CDR2 is FNYEAQ in the germline V gene. The CDR3 totals 22 residues. V was pared by 5 bases and J by 2 bases, with 23 bases of the junction left unmatched. The CDR3 nucleotides are TGTGCCAGCAGCCCTAGGTGGCTGGGGCTAGCGGGGGGGCAACAATACACAGATACGCAGTATTTT. This translates into CASSPRWLGLAGGQQYTDTQYF.

The genes are TRBV25-1 and TRBJ1-3, with a tentative D call TRBD1 (5 bases). The CDR3 has 15 residues. CDR1 MGHDK and CDR2 SYGVNS come from the germline V gene. Trimming cost V 2 bases and J 0 bases, with 8 bases left between them. CDR3 protein: CASSEGANSGNTIYF. In DNA, the CDR3 is TGTGCCAGCAGTGAAGGGGCGAACTCTGGAAACACCATATATTTT. Variable domain in full (rest from reference TRBV25-1 and TRBJ1-3): EADIYQTPRYLVIGTGKKITLECSQTMGHDKMYWYQQDPGMELHLIHYSYGVNSTEKGDLSSESTVSRIRTEHFPLTLESARPSHTSQYLCASSEGANSGNTIYFGEGSWLTVV.

This chain uses TRBV3-1 (or the pseudogene TRBV3-2) with TRBJ2-1; D might be TRBD1 or TRBD2, each matching 6 bases. The V gene's germline CDR1 is LGHDT and CDR2 YNNKEL (reference sequence). There are 15 residues in the CDR3. V was clipped by 6 bases and J by 4 bases, with 16 bases between them. The CDR3 protein is CASRGPGGHYNEQFF. Here the CDR3 DNA reads TGTGCCAGCAGGGGGCCCGGGGGCCATTACAATGAGCAGTTCTTC.

V and J are TRBV7-9 and TRBJ1-6; unclear D gene. CDR1 SEHNR and CDR2 FQNEAQ come from the germline V gene (reference sequence). The CDR3 has 14 amino acids. Between the trimmed V and J ends, which lost 2 bases and 8 bases, there was a span of 10 bases. The CDR3 nucleotides read TGTGCCAGCAGCTTAAACCCGTACTATTCACCCCTCCACTTT. Translating it yields CASSLNPYYSPLHF. Complete variable domain (other parts from reference TRBV7-9 and TRBJ1-6): DTGVSQNPRHKITKRGQNVTFRCDPISEHNRLYWYRQTLGQGPEFLTYFQNEAQLEKSRLLSDRFSAERPKGSFSTLEIQRTEQGDSAMYLCASSLNPYYSPLHFGNGTRLTVT.

The rearrangement joins TRBV10-3 to TRBJ2-3; the match to TRBD2 covers 9 bases. Losses at the gene ends were 7 bases for V and 2 bases for J; bases not matched to a gene: 4. The CDR3 runs to 14 residues. The germline CDR1 and CDR2 sequences are ENHRY and SYGVKD. CDR3 protein: CAITLAGSTDTQYF. CDR3 sequence (DNA): TGTGCCATCACCCTAGCGGGGTCCACAGATACGCAGTATTTT.

The chain combines TRBV12-3 or TRBV12-4 with TRBJ1-5, with D maybe TRBD1 (6 bases). Trimming removed 3 bases from V and 6 bases from J, with 9 bases in between. The CDR3 length is 13 residues. The CDR3 protein is CASSFGGGQPQHF. The DNA of the CDR3 is TGTGCCAGCAGTTTCGGGGGCGGTCAGCCCCAGCATTTT.

This chain connects TRBV30 to TRBJ1-1, with D uncertain. The V end lost 0 bases, the J end lost 1 base, and 9 bases lay between the germline ends. The length of the CDR3 is 14 residues. Germline-derived CDR1 and CDR2 are GTSNPN and SVGIG (reference sequence). For the CDR3, the DNA is TGTGCCTGGAGTGTAATGTGGCCGAACACTGAAGCTTTCTTT. Translated, it gives CAWSVMWPNTEAFF.

This sequence joins TRBV11-3 and TRBJ1-1, with D unresolved. This CDR3 region has 15 residues. V was clipped by 4 bases and J by 0 bases, with 12 bases between them. Germline V lookup: CDR1 SGHNT, CDR2 YENEEA. This CDR3 is CASSSTPGLNTEAFF. In DNA form, the CDR3 reads TGTGCCAGCAGCTCAACGCCTGGGTTGAACACTGAAGCTTTCTTT.

The rearrangement uses TRBV3-1 (or the pseudogene TRBV3-2) and TRBJ1-3; D remains unclear. The CDR3 contains 16 residues. V was shortened by 5 bases and J by 0 bases, with 14 bases between the two germline ends. The germline gives CDR1 LGHDT, CDR2 YNNKEL (reference sequence). The CDR3 here is CASSAGRATSGNTIYF. CDR3 bases: TGTGCCAGCAGCGCGGGCCGGGCCACCTCTGGAAACACCATATATTTT.

The V and J genes are TRBV28 and TRBJ1-1; D gene unclear. Between the trimmed V and J ends, which lost 5 bases and 7 bases, there was a span of 11 bases. Germline CDR1 is MDHEN and CDR2 is SYDVKM. The CDR3 spans 12 residues. This CDR3 reads CASSVRSREAFF. Here the CDR3 DNA reads TGTGCCAGCAGTGTACGGTCCCGTGAAGCTTTCTTT. Based on the CDR3 plus reference TRBV28 and TRBJ1-1, the full variable domain is DVKVTQSSRYLVKRTGEKVFLECVQDMDHENMFWYRQDPGLGLRLIYFSYDVKMKEKGDIPEGYSVSREKKERFSLILESASTNQTSMYLCASSVRSREAFFGQGTRLTVV.

The chain carries TRBV25-1 and TRBJ2-1, with 12 bases identical to TRBD2. V shed 8 bases and J 1 base; nucleotides not matched to a gene: 3. The CDR3 has 15 amino acids. Germline loops: CDR1 MGHDK, CDR2 SYGVNS. The CDR3 here is CASALAGGSYNEQFF. The CDR3, as DNA: TGTGCCAGCGCCCTAGCGGGAGGGTCCTACAATGAGCAGTTCTTC. Supplemented by reference TRBV25-1 and TRBJ2-1, the full variable domain reads EADIYQTPRYLVIGTGKKITLECSQTMGHDKMYWYQQDPGMELHLIHYSYGVNSTEKGDLSSESTVSRIRTEHFPLTLESARPSHTSQYLCASALAGGSYNEQFFGPGTRLTVL.

V is TRBV7-2 and J is TRBJ1-2, with D tentatively TRBD1 (5 bases). This CDR3 comprises 13 residues. V was clipped by 1 base and J by 8 bases, with 11 bases between them. Per germline, CDR1 SGHTA and CDR2 FQGNSA. In DNA, the CDR3 is TGTGCCAGCAGCTTAGAAAGGGGAGGCGGCTACACCTTC. Encoded protein: CASSLERGGGYTF.

The V gene is TRBV14, the J gene TRBJ1-3; 8 positions match TRBD1. V shed 6 bases and J 4 bases; nucleotides not matched to a gene: 8. The CDR3 is 15 residues long. In germline, CDR1 is SGHDN, CDR2 FVKESK. The CDR3 loop is CASRKTGAYGNTIYF. The CDR3 DNA follows: TGTGCCAGCAGAAAGACAGGGGCGTACGGAAACACCATATATTTT.

The rearrangement links TRBV25-1 to TRBJ2-7; 14 bases are shared with TRBD2. Germline V CDR1 and CDR2: MGHDK, SYGVNS. With V trimmed by 2 bases and J by 7 bases, 7 bases remained unmatched. This CDR3 has 16 amino acids. CDR3 protein: CASSERGTSGSQEQYF. In DNA, the CDR3 is TGTGCCAGCAGTGAACGAGGGACTAGCGGGAGTCAAGAGCAGTACTTC.

The count of this clone is one. The J gene is TRBJ2-2, the V gene TRBV7-6, with D maybe TRBD1 (6 bases). V was trimmed by 1 base and J by 6 bases, leaving 9 bases between them. The CDR3 extends over 14 amino acids. Germline CDR1 and CDR2: SGHVS and FNYEAQ. CDR3 nucleotides: TGTGCCAGCAGCTTAGAGGCAGGGGCCGGGGAGCTGTTTTTT. It is translated as CASSLEAGAGELFF.